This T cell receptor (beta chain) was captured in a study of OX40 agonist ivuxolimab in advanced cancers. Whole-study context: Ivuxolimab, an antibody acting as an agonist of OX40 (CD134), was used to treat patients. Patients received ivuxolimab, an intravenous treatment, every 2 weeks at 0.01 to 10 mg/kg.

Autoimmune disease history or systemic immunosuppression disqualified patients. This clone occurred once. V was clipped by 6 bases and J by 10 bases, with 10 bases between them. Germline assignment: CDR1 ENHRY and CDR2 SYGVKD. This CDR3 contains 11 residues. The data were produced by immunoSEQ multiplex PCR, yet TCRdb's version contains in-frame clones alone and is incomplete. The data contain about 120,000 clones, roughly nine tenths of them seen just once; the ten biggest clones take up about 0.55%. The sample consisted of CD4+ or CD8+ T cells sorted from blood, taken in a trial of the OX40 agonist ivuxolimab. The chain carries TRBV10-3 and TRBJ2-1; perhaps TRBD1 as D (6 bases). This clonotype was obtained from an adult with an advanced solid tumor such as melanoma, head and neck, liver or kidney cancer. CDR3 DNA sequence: TGTGCCATCAGCCTCGACAGGGAGCAGTTCTTC. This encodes CAISLDREQFF.